This T cell receptor beta chain was observed in a study of shared T cell receptors in the human thymus. Sequenced by immunoSEQ multiplex PCR; TCRdb stores in-frame clones only, minus some. The sample comprises about 660,000 clones, 88% of which are singletons, and about 0.01% rests with the top ten. These data were also reused for a study on human thymus T cells.

Sequencing was carried out using thymocytes. The TCR comes from a boy in the first two years of life with a congenital heart defect.

CDR3 region: CASSLTSGTTDTQYF. CDR3 nucleotides: TGTGCCAGCAGCCTAACTAGCGGGACGACAGATACGCAGTATTTT. This rearrangement joins TRBV4-2 to TRBJ2-3; 10 nucleotides line up with TRBD2. The V segment lost 4 bases and the J segment 3 bases; nucleotides outside the gene matches: 4. Germline values: CDR1 LGHNA, CDR2 YNFKEQ. The CDR3 is 15 amino acids.